This TCR beta chain came from a study of blood T cell repertoires in COVID-19. In the study overall: PBMCs, B-cell-depleted T cells, or T cells provided the cDNA or gDNA that made up the material.

Measured with immunoSEQ multiplex PCR; TCRdb has only the in-frame clones, and not every one. The sample gives fewer than 300,000 clones, around 82% of which show up once; 15% to 19% is in the top ten. CDR3 length: 17 amino acids. V trimming: 1 base; J trimming: 1 base; junction bases outside the gene matches: 5. Germline loops: CDR1 SGHAT, CDR2 FQNNGV. The V gene is TRBV11-2, the J gene TRBJ2-5, with TRBD2 matching 11 bases. The sequence derives from a person between 65 and 79 years old with COVID-19, enrolled during active disease. Sequenced sample: peripheral blood. DNA of the CDR3: TGTGCCAGCAGCTTAGGGGAACTAGCGGGAGCCCAAGAGACCCAGTACTTC. It is translated as CASSLGELAGAQETQYF.